This T cell receptor (beta chain) was documented in a study of T cells in women clearing cervical HPV infection. With respect to this clone: Read sequence stops 3 residues before the CDR3 end, and the germline J gene provides the missing end.

Average input was around 1,100 ng genomic DNA for immunoSEQ TCR beta CDR3 amplification. Some clones are missing from TCRdb's copy, which holds only in-frame ones; the method was immunoSEQ multiplex PCR. This repertoire includes 30,000 or so clones. The V gene lost 0 bases and the J gene lost 5 bases, with 13 bases spanning the gap. The CDR3 length is 14 residues. The germline V gene encodes CDR1 DFQATT and CDR2 SNEGSKA (reference sequence). V gene TRBV20-1 combines with J gene TRBJ1-2; D is possibly TRBD1 (5 bases). The receptor was derived from a woman aged 18-70 years with a cervical HPV16 infection that either progressed to CIN3+ or cleared (not recorded which). The sequencing input was blood buffy coat. CDR3 bases read: TGCAGTGCTAGAGATCTGGACATTCCGTATGGC. Translating it yields CSARDLDIPYG. The CDR3 reads in full as CSARDLDIPYGYTF.